Below, one TCR beta chain is given with its context. Its antigen is as yet unknown. Sequenced by immunoSEQ multiplex PCR; TCRdb stores in-frame clones only, minus some. The repertoire includes under 25,000 clones, roughly 84% of them detected once, and 16% sits in the top ten. The data belong to a study of T cell responses to AZD1222 COVID-19 vaccine. Notes on the study in general: White British donors predominated, females outnumbered males, and clonal diversity was possibly underestimated. The study found vaccine-associated CD4 TCRs spanning spike, dominant at 160-218 and 743-854.

Analyses pooled second doses at about 4 or about 12 weeks. CDR1 is SGHAT, CDR2 FQDESV, per germline (reference sequence). There are 14 residues in the CDR3. With 5 bases clipped from V and 0 bases from J, the junction kept 1 base outside the gene matches. The clonotype comes from an adult who received the AZD1222 COVID-19 vaccine. The sequencing used peripheral blood, collected 28 days after the second AZD1222 dose. This rearrangement joins TRBV11-1 to TRBJ2-3; TRBD2 matches 8 bases. As DNA, the CDR3 is TGTGCCAGCAGCCCTAGCGGGAGCACAGATACGCAGTATTTT. Its translation: CASSPSGSTDTQYF. Full variable domain (remainder filled in from reference TRBV11-1 and TRBJ2-3): EAEVAQSPRYKITEKSQAVAFWCDPISGHATLYWYRQILGQGPELLVQFQDESVVDDSQLPKDRFSAERLKGVDSTLKIQPAELGDSAMYLCASSPSGSTDTQYFGPGTRLTVL.